This T cell receptor (beta chain) was observed in a study of T-cell memory formation after mild COVID-19. Study context: The study found TCR clusters largely donor specific. Points from the study as a whole: Several responding clones turned up in pre-infection memory, indicating that cross-reactive memory may have taken part.

TCRdb reanalysed the 5' RACE reads using MiXCR and keeps one entry per CDR3 protein. The repertoire holds around 340,000 distinct CDR3 sequences, with around a sixth as singletons. Comments on this clonotype: Its antigen is undetermined.

The TCR comes from a man in his late teens or twenties who had mild COVID-19 (a few samples of this study predate the infection). Cell type and time point are not known. Sequenced material: PBMCs or a T cell subset sorted from them (not recorded which).

The CDR3 is CASRSGRIEYTQYF. The CDR3 DNA follows: TGTGCCAGCAGGTCGGGACGGATTGAGTATACGCAGTATTTT. The chain is built from TRBV7-2 and TRBJ2-3, with D perhaps being TRBD1 or TRBD2 (5 bases each). Trimming removed 6 bases from V and 7 bases from J, with 17 bases in between. CDR1 SGHTA and CDR2 FQGNSA come from the germline V gene. The CDR3 has 14 residues.